This entry is about one T cell receptor (beta chain). Its matching antigen is unknown. This entry comes from a study of T cell responses to AZD1222 COVID-19 vaccine. Notes on the study in general: Spike regions recognized by vaccine-associated CD4 TCRs spanned the protein, led by 160-218 and 743-854.

Assay used: immunoSEQ multiplex PCR; TCRdb lists only in-frame clones, some missing. The repertoire consists of 110,000 or so clones, with about 86% occurring once and the leading ten covering roughly 18%. V was clipped by 0 bases and J by 4 bases, with 1 base between them. Germline values: CDR1 LNHNV, CDR2 YYDKDF (reference sequence). This CDR3 is built from 12 residues. This material consisted of peripheral blood, taken 28 days after the second AZD1222 dose. This receptor was obtained from an adult who received the AZD1222 COVID-19 vaccine. V and J are TRBV15 and TRBJ1-5, with no clear D. Written as DNA, the CDR3 is TGTGCCACCAGCAGAGATAATCAGCCCCAGCATTTT. Translated, it gives CATSRDNQPQHF.